Shown below are 27 T cell receptor beta chains from a single sample sequenced in a study of neurological immune-mediated disorders. TCRdb passed the 5' RACE reads through MiXCR, listing each CDR3 protein once. Altogether approximately 49,000 distinct CDR3 sequences are present, roughly 10% being singletons, with the ten largest covering 1.5% to 2%. The time point was: longitudinal time-point 1 (baseline). Input material: PBMCs. These receptor sequences come from a woman between 40 and 50 years old in good health.

There are many counts of this clonotype. The CDR3 spells CSVALAGGPREQYF. The CDR3 DNA is TGCAGCGTTGCCCTAGCGGGGGGGCCACGCGAGCAGTACTTC. The chain joins TRBV29-1 to TRBJ2-7; 12 bases match TRBD2. The CDR3 is 14 residues long. Germline CDR1 reads SQVTM; CDR2 reads ANQGSEA. V dropped 4 bases and J dropped 6; count of bases not matched to a gene: 7.

The table lists this clonotype with many counts. The gene calls are TRBV7-8 and TRBJ2-7; tentatively, D is TRBD2 (5 bases). The CDR3 runs to 11 residues. The V gene's germline CDR1 is SGHVS and CDR2 FQNEAQ. V was cut by 5 bases and J by 9 bases, with 11 bases left in between. In nucleotides, the CDR3 is TGTGCCAGCAGCGCCGAGGGAAGGCAGTACTTC. It yields the protein CASSAEGRQYF.

A remark on this clonotype: Possible read error: a much larger clone is one base away. The chain employs TRBV7-2 and TRBJ1-1; no firm D call. Germline V CDR1 and CDR2: SGHTA, FQGNSA. The CDR3 runs to 15 residues. Written as DNA, the CDR3 is TGTGCCAACAGCTTAGATTTGGGTTCGGACACTGAAGCTTTCTTT. The encoded protein is CANSLDLGSDTEAFF. Complete variable domain (other parts from reference TRBV7-2 and TRBJ1-1): GAGVSQSPSNKVTEKGKDVELRCDPISGHTALYWYRQSLGQGLEFLIYFQGNSAPDKSGLPSDRFSAERTGGSVSTLTIQRTQQEDSAVYLCANSLDLGSDTEAFFGQGTRLTVV.

In its sample, this clonotype was seen many times. This chain links TRBV21-1 with TRBJ1-1. TRBV21-1 is deemed a pseudogene. The CDR3 consists of 14 residues. The CDR3: CASSKGVVDTEAFF. The CDR3 region has the DNA TGTGCCAGCAGCAAAGGGGTGGTCGACACTGAAGCTTTCTTT.

This clonotype occurred a few times. The genes are TRBV5-1 and TRBJ2-7; 9 bases match TRBD2. Per the germline V gene, CDR1 is SGHRS and CDR2 is YFSETQ. This CDR3 spans 13 amino acids. With 4 bases clipped from V and 4 bases from J, the junction kept 3 bases outside the gene matches. The CDR3 is CASSQLAGYEQYF. In DNA, the CDR3 is TGCGCCAGCAGCCAACTAGCGGGTTACGAGCAGTACTTC.

This clonotype came up many times. The rearrangement uses TRBV19 and TRBJ1-1; D may be TRBD1 (6 bases). CDR3 length: 11 residues. Between the trimmed V and J ends, which lost 7 bases and 10 bases, there was a span of 13 bases. The germline gives CDR1 LNHDA, CDR2 SQIVND (reference sequence). The CDR3 spells CASIRQGTAFF. The CDR3 DNA reads as TGTGCCAGTATTCGGCAGGGGACAGCTTTCTTT.

This clonotype was found many times. V usage is TRBV20-1 and J usage is TRBJ2-3; 9 positions agree with TRBD2. The germline CDR1 and CDR2 sequences are DFQATT and SNEGSKA (reference sequence). This CDR3 contains 14 residues. J was trimmed by 2 bases and V by 6 bases; bases with no gene match: 6. As DNA, the CDR3 is TGCAGTGCGGGCGGGACTAGCTTCACAGATACGCAGTATTTT. This sequence encodes CSAGGTSFTDTQYF.

This clonotype was counted many times. The chain employs TRBV20-1 and TRBJ1-5; D gene uncertain. Germline loops: CDR1 DFQATT, CDR2 SNEGSKA (reference sequence). The CDR3 has 13 residues. Trimming cost V 0 bases and J 5 bases, with 8 bases left between them. CDR3 region: CSARDPYDQPQHF. For the CDR3, the DNA is TGCAGTGCTAGAGACCCATATGATCAGCCCCAGCATTTT.

This clonotype has ten or more counts. V usage is TRBV14 and J usage is TRBJ1-2; D might be TRBD1 (5 bases). This CDR3 is 12 amino acids long. Germline V CDR1 and CDR2: SGHDN, FVKESK. V shed 2 bases and J shed 7 bases, with 8 bases lying between them. The CDR3 DNA is TGTGCCAGCAGCCAAACAGGATTTGGCTACACCTTC. Translating gives CASSQTGFGYTF.

This clonotype was recorded many times. This chain uses TRBV18 with TRBJ2-7; no firm D call. V lost 0 bases to trimming and J lost 4 bases, with 7 bases between them. The CDR3 loop spans 13 amino acids. From germline, CDR1 is KGHSH and CDR2 LQKENI. For the CDR3, the DNA is TGTGCCAGCTCACCACCCTCCTTGTACGAGCAGTACTTC. This sequence encodes CASSPPSLYEQYF.

In its sample, this clonotype was seen many times. This sequence joins TRBV6-5 and TRBJ2-1, with D unresolved. V lost 0 bases, J lost 8 bases, and 5 bases lay in between. The CDR3 has 12 residues. The germline CDR1 and CDR2 sequences are MNHEY and SVGAGI. The CDR3 spells CASSYSWDEQFF. The CDR3, as DNA: TGTGCCAGCAGTTACTCCTGGGATGAGCAGTTCTTC.

Many counts were recorded for this clonotype. The CDR3 nucleotides are TGTGCCAGCCTAGGACTTGGCAAGACCCAGTACTTC. It codes for CASLGLGKTQYF. This sequence joins TRBV18 and TRBJ2-5, with a possible D match to TRBD2 (5 bases). Germline V gene data show CDR1 as KGHSH and CDR2 as LQKENI. V was pared by 8 bases and J by 6 bases, with 13 bases between. CDR3 length: 12 residues.

This clonotype came up many times. The chain combines TRBV5-6 with TRBJ2-1; possible D gene TRBD1, 5 bases. The V end lost 1 base, the J end lost 5 bases, and 13 bases lay between the germline ends. The CDR3 contains 15 residues. Per germline, CDR1 SGHDT and CDR2 YYEEEE. The CDR3 is CASSLSRVAHNEQFF. The DNA of the CDR3 is TGTGCCAGCAGCTTGAGCAGGGTGGCCCACAATGAGCAGTTCTTC.

J is TRBJ2-7 and V is TRBV29-1; 8 bases map to TRBD2. V lost 3 bases to trimming and J lost 2 bases; unmatched junction nucleotides: 3. Germline lookup yields CDR1 SQVTM and CDR2 ANQGSEA. This CDR3 is built from 13 residues. The CDR3 DNA sequence: TGCAGCGTTGACGGGGGGGACACCTACGAGCAGTACTTC. Its translation is CSVDGGDTYEQYF.

This clonotype was seen many times. This sequence joins TRBV7-2 and TRBJ1-2; D ambiguous. Germline assignment: CDR1 SGHTA and CDR2 FQGNSA. CDR3 length equals 14 residues. Trimming took 5 bases from V and 5 from J, leaving 15 bases between them. CDR3 loop: CASSPYQASYGYTF. Here the CDR3 DNA reads TGTGCCAGCAGCCCATATCAGGCCTCGTATGGCTACACCTTC.

The table lists this clonotype with many counts. CDR3 residues: CASSLYQGDEQFF. In nucleotides, the CDR3 is TGCGCCAGCAGCTTGTACCAGGGAGATGAGCAGTTCTTC. The chain is built from TRBV5-1 and TRBJ2-1; possibly TRBD1 or TRBD2 for D (5 bases each). The CDR3 is 13 amino acids. The V end lost 1 base, the J end lost 8 bases, and 10 bases lay between the germline ends. The germline CDR1 and CDR2 sequences are SGHRS and YFSETQ. Variable domain in full (rest from reference TRBV5-1 and TRBJ2-1): KAGVTQTPRYLIKTRGQQVTLSCSPISGHRSVSWYQQTPGQGLQFLFEYFSETQRNKGNFPGRFSGRQFSNSRSEMNVSTLELGDSALYLCASSLYQGDEQFFGPGTRLTVL.

In its sample, this clonotype was seen many times. The chain is built from TRBV25-1 and TRBJ2-5, with TRBD1 matching over 8 bases. Trimming removed 0 bases from V and 5 bases from J; junction bases left unmatched: 5. Germline CDR1 and CDR2: MGHDK and SYGVNS. The CDR3 loop spans 15 amino acids. CDR3 region: CASSEYRGPGETQYF. CDR3 DNA sequence: TGTGCCAGCAGTGAATACAGGGGGCCGGGGGAGACCCAGTACTTC.

This clonotype appeared once. This may be a read error, as it is one base from a much larger clone. V and J are TRBV4-3 and TRBJ1-2, with TRBD1 as a possible D gene (5 bases). Germline CDR1 and CDR2: LGHNA and YSLEER. V dropped 3 bases and J dropped 1 base, with 15 bases sitting between them. The CDR3 has 16 residues. The CDR3 reads CASSQEAWGNNYGYTF. CDR3 nucleotides: TGCGCCAGCAGCCAGGAGGCGTGGGGCAATAACTATGGCTACACCTTC.

This clonotype was counted ten times or more. CDR3 DNA: TGTGCCAGCAGCCACGAGGGGGGATACACTGAAGCTTTCTTT. Translated, it gives CASSHEGGYTEAFF. The J gene is TRBJ1-1, the V gene TRBV7-2, with a weak D call TRBD1 (6 bases). Trimming shortened V by 5 bases and J by 3 bases, and 13 bases separated the two germline ends. The CDR3 covers 14 residues. Germline CDR1 SGHTA, CDR2 FQGNSA.

This clonotype was seen at least ten times. The chain joins TRBV5-1 to TRBJ1-1; the match to TRBD1 covers 7 bases. V trimming: 4 bases; J trimming: 4 bases; junction bases outside the gene matches: 10. This CDR3 is 15 amino acids long. Germline V CDR1 and CDR2: SGHRS, YFSETQ. The CDR3, as DNA: TGCGCCAGCAGCGAGGACACGACAGGGATCACTGAAGCTTTCTTT. Encoded protein: CASSEDTTGITEAFF.

At least ten counts were recorded for this clonotype. This sequence joins TRBV6-2 or TRBV6-3 and TRBJ2-7; D not certain. The V and J ends lost 6 bases and 0 bases respectively, with 3 bases between them. The CDR3 covers 11 residues. Germline V lookup: CDR1 MNHEY, CDR2 SVGEGT. CDR3 residues: CASRISYEQYF. The CDR3 nucleotides are TGTGCCAGCAGGATCTCCTACGAGCAGTACTTC.

This clonotype was recorded at least ten times. The rearrangement uses TRBV5-6 and TRBJ2-5, with 8 bases aligning to TRBD1. This CDR3 has 15 amino acids. Looked up from germline, CDR1 is SGHDT and CDR2 is YYEEEE. J lost 2 bases, V lost 2 bases, and 5 bases had no gene match. The CDR3 DNA sequence: TGTGCCAGCAGCTTAACCGGGACAGGTCAAGAGACCCAGTACTTC. Residues: CASSLTGTGQETQYF.

This clonotype appeared many times. The rearrangement uses TRBV6-4 and TRBJ1-1; no reliable D call. The CDR3 is 13 residues long. The V and J ends lost 10 bases and 1 base respectively, with 13 bases between them. In germline, CDR1 is MRHNA, CDR2 SNTAGT. CDR3 protein: CATKLWENTEAFF. The CDR3 DNA reads TGTGCCACCAAACTATGGGAGAACACTGAAGCTTTCTTT.

This clonotype was picked up many times. V usage is TRBV5-1 and J usage is TRBJ2-7; 7 bases match TRBD1. Germline V gene data show CDR1 as SGHRS and CDR2 as YFSETQ. This CDR3 has 17 amino acids. V shed 4 bases and J 3 bases; nucleotides not matched to a gene: 16. CDR3 coding DNA: TGCGCCAGCAGCCAGGGACAGCCCACCCGATACTTCTACGAGCAGTACTTC. Protein product: CASSQGQPTRYFYEQYF. The entire variable domain, with the rest obtained from reference TRBV5-1 and TRBJ2-7, is as follows: KAGVTQTPRYLIKTRGQQVTLSCSPISGHRSVSWYQQTPGQGLQFLFEYFSETQRNKGNFPGRFSGRQFSNSRSEMNVSTLELGDSALYLCASSQGQPTRYFYEQYFGPGTRLTVT.

This clonotype was counted many times. This chain links TRBV20-1 with TRBJ1-2; the D gene is possibly TRBD1 (6 bases). Germline V gene sequence: CDR1 DFQATT, CDR2 SNEGSKA (reference sequence). The germline V and J ends were trimmed by 6 bases and 5 bases, with 13 bases remaining between them. CDR3 length equals 12 residues. The CDR3 reads CSASTGPYGYTF. In nucleotides, the CDR3 is TGCAGTGCCTCGACAGGCCCTTATGGCTACACCTTC.

The sample holds many counts of this clonotype. The J gene is TRBJ1-6, the V gene TRBV12-3 or TRBV12-4, with 8 bases that match TRBD1. V was pared by 6 bases and J by 7 bases, with 8 bases of the junction left unmatched. The CDR3 spans 15 residues. The CDR3 loop reads CASSARQGRNSPLHF. Here the CDR3 DNA reads TGTGCCAGCAGCGCAAGACAGGGGAGGAATTCACCCCTCCACTTT.

Many counts were recorded for this clonotype. The chain links TRBV9 to TRBJ2-1; weak D call: TRBD1 (8 bases). V lost 3 bases, J lost 6 bases, and 13 bases lay in between. Germline V gene lookup returns CDR1 SGDLS and CDR2 YYNGEE. This CDR3 is 14 amino acids long. DNA of the CDR3: TGTGCCAGCAGCGACAGGGGGGGCCGCAATGAGCAGTTCTTC. This translates into CASSDRGGRNEQFF.